This TCR beta chain was observed in a study of CD8 T cells in Susac syndrome. Study-wide results and caveats: As acknowledged by the study, its TCR sequencing and HLA analysis included a relatively small number of individuals.

Looked up from germline, CDR1 is DFQATT and CDR2 is SNEGSKA (reference sequence). V lost 3 bases and J lost 2, with 19 bases in between. The CDR3 consists of 16 residues. Random hexamers primed reverse transcription of about 0.5 to 1 ug RNA. One entry per CDR3 protein results from TCRdb running MiXCR on the immunoSEQ multiplex PCR reads. The sample records 180,000 or so distinct CDR3 sequences, 85% to 95% being singletons. Regarding this clonotype: What it binds is unknown.

Sequenced material: CD4+ T cells from PBMCs. The chain couples TRBV20-1 to TRBJ1-2; no clear D gene. The source is a human donor in good health. In DNA, the CDR3 is TGCAGTGCTAGCACCCCGACCCGGCGGATAAACTATGGCTACACCTTC. This gives the protein CSASTPTRRINYGYTF.